Below are 18 T cell receptor beta chains sequenced from a single sample in a study of Graves' ophthalmopathy and Graves' hyperthyroidism. The authors amplified TCR beta CDR3 regions, and they did so from RNA transcripts for repertoire sequencing. HTBI-primed RT-PCR formed the first round, and a multiplex PCR formed the second. TCRdb ran MiXCR on the multiplex PCR reads and lists one entry per CDR3 protein. The sample has over 450,000 distinct CDR3 sequences, about an eighth seen once. The sample comprised blood. The receptors shown here come from a woman in her twenties or thirties with Graves' ophthalmopathy.

This rearrangement joins TRBV29-1 to TRBJ1-1; 7 bases are a match to TRBD1. Germline lookup yields CDR1 SQVTM and CDR2 ANQGSEA. The CDR3 spans 13 residues. The ends lost 6 bases at V and 5 bases at J; junction bases unmatched: 9. The CDR3 sequence is CSVAGGGKTEAFF. The CDR3 DNA sequence: TGCAGCGTCGCAGGAGGGGGCAAAACTGAAGCTTTCTTT.

The chain has TRBV25-1 and TRBJ1-2; tentatively, D is TRBD1 (6 bases). This CDR3 is built from 16 residues. Germline CDR1 reads MGHDK; CDR2 reads SYGVNS. The V and J ends lost 4 bases and 4 bases respectively, with 19 bases between them. The CDR3 DNA reads as TGTGCCAGCAGTGGGTTGGACGTGGGACAAGTCTATGGCTACACCTTC. It encodes CASSGLDVGQVYGYTF.

In this sample, this clonotype turned up many times. The chain joins TRBV12-3 or TRBV12-4 to TRBJ2-7; 10 bases agree with TRBD1. After removal of 3 bases from V and 5 bases from J, the junction contained 7 bases not matched to a gene. This CDR3 is built from 15 residues. CDR3 protein: CASSFGTGDRDEQYF. CDR3 coding DNA: TGTGCCAGCAGTTTTGGGACAGGGGATCGGGACGAGCAGTACTTC.

The sample holds a few counts of this clonotype. This chain joins TRBV11-2 and TRBJ2-2, with TRBD2 matching 11 bases. The CDR3 is made up of 19 amino acids. Looked up from germline, CDR1 is SGHAT and CDR2 is FQNNGV. Unmatched junction bases numbered 13, after V lost 1 base and J lost 6 bases. The CDR3 loop is CASSLVGGTLAGEAGELFF. The CDR3 nucleotides read TGTGCCAGCAGCTTAGTGGGGGGGACACTAGCGGGAGAAGCCGGGGAGCTGTTTTTT.

This clonotype was counted ten times or more. CDR3 DNA: TGCAGTGCTGGACCCCAGCAGGACTATGGCTACACCTTC. Protein: CSAGPQQDYGYTF. This chain uses TRBV20-1 with TRBJ1-2; D call uncertain. V lost 5 bases and J lost 3, with 13 bases in between. The CDR3 covers 13 residues. Germline V gives CDR1 DFQATT, CDR2 SNEGSKA (reference sequence).

In the case of this clonotype: Since a much larger clone is just one base distant, this may be a read error. Lacking the conserved final phenylalanine or tryptophan, this CDR3 likely reflects a read error. The rearrangement joins TRBV13 to TRBJ2-2; D is perhaps TRBD1 (6 bases). In germline, CDR1 is PRHDT, CDR2 FYEKMQ (reference sequence). There are 16 residues in the CDR3. V dropped 0 bases and J dropped 6 bases, with 14 bases sitting between them. This chain's CDR3 is CASSLGSPGTPGELFL. The CDR3 DNA reads as TGTGCCAGCAGCTTAGGCTCCCCCGGGACACCCGGGGAGCTGTTTTTG.

This clonotype was recorded many times. J is TRBJ2-7 and V is TRBV6-1; no firm D call. Trimming removed 3 bases at V and 3 bases at J, with 15 bases between. This CDR3 has 15 residues. The germline V gene encodes CDR1 MNHNS and CDR2 SASEGT. CDR3 sequence: CASSEITFVRYEQYF. The CDR3 coding sequence is TGTGCCAGCAGTGAGATCACCTTCGTCCGCTACGAGCAGTACTTC.

Points on this clonotype: A much larger clone differs from this one at a single base, so this may be a read error. The chain carries TRBV12-3 or TRBV12-4 and TRBJ1-5; possible D gene TRBD1, 5 bases. The CDR3 is 14 amino acids. The ends were cut back, 11 bases at V and 2 bases at J, with 16 bases in the middle. For the CDR3, the DNA is TGTGCCTGCACTGGGTCCAGGGGCAATCAGCCCCAGCATTTT. It specifies CACTGSRGNQPQHF.

In this sample, this clonotype turned up many times. The gene calls are TRBV20-1 and TRBJ1-1, with D perhaps TRBD1 (5 bases). Germline V gives CDR1 DFQATT, CDR2 SNEGSKA (reference sequence). The CDR3 extends over 13 amino acids. V was trimmed by 4 bases and J by 2 bases, leaving 11 bases between them. The CDR3: CSAIRGVNTEAFF. The CDR3 DNA reads as TGCAGTGCTATAAGAGGGGTAAACACTGAAGCTTTCTTT.

The chain links TRBV20-1 to TRBJ2-7; D unclear. The CDR3 totals 11 residues. Germline CDR1 reads DFQATT; CDR2 reads SNEGSKA (reference sequence). The V end lost 1 base, the J end lost 5 bases, and 6 bases lay between the germline ends. The DNA of the CDR3 is TGCAGTGCTAGAGCGGTGGACGAGCAGTACTTC. Translation: CSARAVDEQYF.

This clonotype was seen repeatedly, ten times or more. The chain uses TRBV28 and TRBJ1-1; perhaps TRBD1 as D (5 bases). V lost 1 base, J lost 6 bases, and 15 bases lay in between. The CDR3 loop spans 15 amino acids. From germline, CDR1 is MDHEN and CDR2 SYDVKM. The DNA for the CDR3 is TGTGCCAGCAGTTTATTGGGAGGGGCAGGAGCTGAAGCTTTCTTT. Protein product: CASSLLGGAGAEAFF. Variable domain in full (rest from reference TRBV28 and TRBJ1-1): DVKVTQSSRYLVKRTGEKVFLECVQDMDHENMFWYRQDPGLGLRLIYFSYDVKMKEKGDIPEGYSVSREKKERFSLILESASTNQTSMYLCASSLLGGAGAEAFFGQGTRLTVV.

In this sample, this clonotype turned up many times. The V and J genes are TRBV6-5 and TRBJ1-6, with TRBD1 matching 7 bases. The CDR3 loop spans 18 amino acids. CDR1 MNHEY and CDR2 SVGAGI come from the germline V gene. Losses at the gene ends were 0 bases for V and 1 base for J; bases not matched to a gene: 6. The CDR3 is CASSYSRGRRSYNSPLHF. CDR3 sequence (DNA): TGTGCCAGCAGTTACTCGAGGGGGCGGAGGTCCTATAATTCACCCCTCCACTTT.

Regarding this clonotype: This may arise from a read error, as a much more abundant clone is one base away. This CDR3 reads CASVDSAYEQYF. As DNA, the CDR3 is TGTGCCAGCGTCGACAGCGCCTACGAGCAGTACTTC. The chain uses TRBV28 and TRBJ2-7; perhaps TRBD1 as D (5 bases). The V and J ends lost 8 bases and 2 bases respectively, with 10 bases between them. The CDR3 covers 12 residues. CDR1 and CDR2 (germline): MDHEN, SYDVKM.

This clonotype was seen repeatedly, ten times or more. The V gene is TRBV12-3 or TRBV12-4, the J gene TRBJ1-1; D is uncertain. The CDR3 sequence is 14 residues long. V was pared by 2 bases and J by 1 base, with 8 bases between. The chain's CDR3 is CASSLQEGNTEAFF. The CDR3 DNA sequence: TGTGCCAGCAGTTTACAGGAGGGGAACACTGAAGCTTTCTTT.

This clonotype was observed at least ten times. V gene TRBV19 combines with J gene TRBJ1-2; D may be TRBD1 (5 bases). This CDR3 has 15 amino acids. Germline CDR1 LNHDA, CDR2 SQIVND (reference sequence). The ends were cut back, 5 bases at V and 2 bases at J, with 15 bases in the middle. CDR3 protein: CASSSKSRGNYGYTF. CDR3 nucleotides: TGTGCCAGTAGTTCCAAGTCGAGGGGCAACTATGGCTACACCTTC.

Ten or more counts support this clonotype. V and J are TRBV11-2 and TRBJ2-2; D not certain. The ends were cut back, 5 bases at V and 5 bases at J, with 15 bases in the middle. Germline V CDR1 and CDR2: SGHAT, FQNNGV. The CDR3 has 15 residues. The CDR3 DNA follows: TGTGCCAGCAGCACCACCGGGTTTGAAACCGGGGAGCTGTTTTTT. This encodes CASSTTGFETGELFF.

This clonotype was seen many times. Compared with germline, one end of the junction differs, possibly owing to a read error. This rearrangement joins TRBV6-5 to TRBJ2-4; D possibly corresponds to TRBD1 (6 bases). Germline values: CDR1 MNHEY, CDR2 SVGAGI. This CDR3 spans 15 amino acids. This chain's CDR3 is CASSYSWGRRNIKYF. The CDR3 DNA sequence: TGTGCCAGCAGTTACTCGTGGGGGCGACGAAACATTAAGTACTTC.

This clonotype was detected many times. The V and J genes are TRBV6-5 and TRBJ2-7; no clear D gene. The CDR3 is made up of 15 amino acids. Germline V gene sequence: CDR1 MNHEY, CDR2 SVGAGI. Trimming removed 4 bases from V and 4 bases from J, with 17 bases in between. The CDR3 reads CASSFYPLQLYEQYF. CDR3 coding DNA: TGTGCCAGCAGTTTTTATCCCCTGCAGCTGTACGAGCAGTACTTC.